The 31 T cell receptor beta chains below come from one sample, sequenced in a study of blood T cell repertoires in COVID-19. The data were produced by immunoSEQ multiplex PCR, yet TCRdb's version contains in-frame clones alone and is incomplete. Here the sample spans tens of thousands of clones, more than 85% being singletons. Sample: peripheral blood. All receptors derive from a man in his 70s with acute or convalescent COVID-19.

J is TRBJ1-4 and V is TRBV9, with TRBD1 identical over 7 bases. V shed 3 bases and J 7 bases; nucleotides not matched to a gene: 3. Germline loops: CDR1 SGDLS, CDR2 YYNGEE. The CDR3 has 13 residues. The CDR3 nucleotides read TGTGCCAGCAGCGCCGGGACAGCTGAAAAACTGTTTTTT. It is translated as CASSAGTAEKLFF.

The V gene is TRBV11-2, the J gene TRBJ2-5; possible D gene TRBD1, 7 bases. The germline CDR1 and CDR2 sequences are SGHAT and FQNNGV. The germline V and J ends were trimmed by 3 bases and 2 bases, with 10 bases remaining between them. This CDR3 has 14 amino acids. CDR3: CASSFAGQQETQYF. CDR3 DNA sequence: TGTGCCAGCAGCTTTGCGGGACAGCAAGAGACCCAGTACTTC.

V is TRBV5-1 and J is TRBJ2-5, with TRBD2 matching 11 bases. Germline CDR1 and CDR2: SGHRS and YFSETQ. Germline trimming cut 4 bases from V and 2 bases from J; bases unmatched to any gene: 16. The CDR3 totals 19 residues. The CDR3 DNA is TGCGCCAGCAGCCCCCGTTCTTTGCTAGCGGGGGGCCAGCAAGAGACCCAGTACTTC. As protein: CASSPRSLLAGGQQETQYF.

The count of this clone is one. The genes are TRBV5-1 and TRBJ2-5; D perhaps matches TRBD2 (5 bases). The V and J ends lost 1 base and 3 bases respectively, with 7 bases between them. The germline V gene has CDR1 SGHRS and CDR2 YFSETQ. The CDR3 spans 13 residues. The CDR3: CASSLWEKETQYF. The DNA of the CDR3 is TGCGCCAGCAGCTTGTGGGAGAAAGAGACCCAGTACTTC.

This clone is a singleton in its sample. The chain combines TRBV25-1 with TRBJ1-2, with 7 bases lining up with TRBD1. J lost 4 bases, V lost 10 bases, and 9 bases had no gene match. CDR3 length: 13 residues. Germline CDR1 MGHDK, CDR2 SYGVNS. The CDR3 sequence is CATEEGAGYGYTF. CDR3 DNA sequence: TGTGCCACCGAAGAGGGGGCTGGCTATGGCTACACCTTC.

The chain joins TRBV13 to TRBJ2-3; TRBD2 is a possible D gene (5 bases). CDR1 and CDR2 from the germline V gene are PRHDT and FYEKMQ (reference sequence). V lost 5 bases, J lost 5 bases, and 14 bases lay in between. This CDR3 region has 14 residues. As DNA, the CDR3 is TGTGCCAGCAGCCATCAGCGGTTACAAGATACGCAGTATTTT. Translated, it gives CASSHQRLQDTQYF.

V and J are TRBV20-1 and TRBJ1-1; tentatively, D is TRBD1 (6 bases). Per germline, CDR1 DFQATT and CDR2 SNEGSKA (reference sequence). The CDR3 loop spans 16 amino acids. Between the trimmed V and J ends, which lost 3 bases and 4 bases, there was a span of 21 bases. The CDR3 DNA sequence: TGCAGTGCTAGTTCTTCATGGGGGCATAGGGGCACTGAAGCTTTCTTT. It translates to CSASSSWGHRGTEAFF.

CDR3 region: CASSRQGQTPTDTQYF. CDR3 DNA sequence: TGTGCCAGCAGCCGACAGGGTCAAACCCCCACAGATACGCAGTATTTT. This chain uses TRBV7-3 with TRBJ2-3; 7 bases are shared with TRBD1. V was clipped by 5 bases and J by 2 bases; unmatched bases: 10. The germline V gene has CDR1 SGHTA and CDR2 FQGTGA. The CDR3 contains 16 residues. The full variable domain, completed using reference TRBV7-3 and TRBJ2-3, is GAGVSQTPSNKVTEKGKYVELRCDPISGHTALYWYRQSLGQGPEFLIYFQGTGAADDSGLPNDRFFAVRPEGSVSTLKIQRTERGDSAVYLCASSRQGQTPTDTQYFGPGTRLTVL.

This rearrangement joins TRBV6-5 to TRBJ1-6; D may be TRBD1 (5 bases). The CDR3 contains 16 residues. V lost 2 bases and J 9 bases, leaving 17 bases between the germline ends. The germline V gene encodes CDR1 MNHEY and CDR2 SVGAGI. CDR3 sequence (DNA): TGTGCCAGCAGTTACGGGGCAGGGCGGTGGGGTTCACCCCTCCACTTT. Translation: CASSYGAGRWGSPLHF.

This clone was counted once. The chain has TRBV5-1 and TRBJ2-3; 9 nucleotides match TRBD1. V was pared by 6 bases and J by 4 bases, with 18 bases of the junction left unmatched. The CDR3 length is 18 residues. Per germline, CDR1 SGHRS and CDR2 YFSETQ. The CDR3 DNA sequence: TGCGCCAGCACCTACAAGCCTTCCACGGGACAGGGACCAGATACGCAGTATTTT. It specifies CASTYKPSTGQGPDTQYF.

The chain recombines TRBV19 with TRBJ1-5; D ambiguous. CDR1 and CDR2 (germline): LNHDA, SQIVND (reference sequence). This CDR3 has 17 amino acids. Trimming stripped 7 bases from V and 2 bases from J, with 21 bases between. This CDR3 reads CASNSVGGGLGNQPQHF. CDR3 DNA sequence: TGTGCCAGTAACTCGGTCGGAGGAGGGCTGGGCAATCAGCCCCAGCATTTT.

This clone occurred a few times. The V and J genes are TRBV19 and TRBJ1-5; 10 bases fit TRBD1. Trimming removed 5 bases from V and 7 bases from J; junction bases left unmatched: 5. Germline CDR1 is LNHDA and CDR2 is SQIVND (reference sequence). This CDR3 spans 14 amino acids. Here the CDR3 DNA reads TGTGCCAGTAGTGCCCGACAGGGGGCCCAGCCCCAGCATTTT. This sequence encodes CASSARQGAQPQHF. The complete variable domain, with remaining parts taken from reference TRBV19 and TRBJ1-5, reads DGGITQSPKYLFRKEGQNVTLSCEQNLNHDAMYWYRQDPGQGLRLIYYSQIVNDFQKGDIAEGYSVSREKKESFPLTVTSAQKNPTAFYLCASSARQGAQPQHFGDGTRLSIL.

V gene TRBV27 combines with J gene TRBJ2-7, with D unresolved. The germline V gene encodes CDR1 MNHEY and CDR2 SMNVEV (reference sequence). The V and J ends lost 5 bases and 7 bases respectively, with 24 bases between them. The CDR3 length is 16 residues. CDR3 loop: CASSRATPLLVWEQYF. In nucleotides, the CDR3 is TGTGCCAGCAGTAGAGCTACCCCCCTCCTTGTGTGGGAGCAGTACTTC.

The rearrangement joins TRBV2 to TRBJ1-4, with 9 bases aligning to TRBD1. V dropped 6 bases and J dropped 3; count of bases not matched to a gene: 14. The CDR3 is 18 residues long. CDR1 is SNHLY and CDR2 is FYNNEI in the germline V gene. The CDR3 here is CASSASGTGKEANEKLFF. The CDR3 DNA is TGTGCCAGCAGCGCTTCCGGGACAGGGAAGGAGGCTAATGAAAAACTGTTTTTT.

The chain uses TRBV12-5 and TRBJ2-3; 10 nucleotides line up with TRBD1. CDR1 and CDR2 (germline): LGHNT, FRNRAP. After removal of 6 bases from V and 2 bases from J, the junction contained 5 bases not matched to a gene. This CDR3 region has 15 residues. CDR3 DNA: TGTGCTAGTGGCCAAGGACAGGGGGACACAGATACGCAGTATTTT. Its translation: CASGQGQGDTDTQYF.

This clone has just one count. The chain's CDR3 is CASSRTHYLSQNIQYF. CDR3 bases: TGTGCCAGCAGTCGGACACACTACCTTAGCCAAAACATTCAGTACTTC. The V call is TRBV5-4, the J call TRBJ2-4, with D perhaps matching TRBD1 (5 bases). CDR1 SGHNT and CDR2 YYREEE come from the germline V gene (reference sequence). Trimming stripped 5 bases from V and 5 bases from J, with 20 bases between. CDR3 length equals 16 residues.

The chain employs TRBV7-8 and TRBJ2-5; D ambiguous. Germline V gene data show CDR1 as SGHVS and CDR2 as FQNEAQ. The CDR3 loop spans 15 amino acids. Trimming shortened V by 1 base and J by 2 bases, and 11 bases separated the two germline ends. The CDR3 DNA reads TGTGCCAGCAGCTTAGTAAGGTGGGCACAAGAGACCCAGTACTTC. The encoded protein is CASSLVRWAQETQYF.

The J gene is TRBJ1-5, the V gene TRBV30; D is ambiguous. Trimming took off 3 bases at V and 0 bases at J, with 12 bases between the two ends. The CDR3 totals 15 residues. Germline V gene data show CDR1 as GTSNPN and CDR2 as SVGIG (reference sequence). The CDR3 is CAWSSDYYSNQPQHF. The DNA for the CDR3 is TGTGCCTGGAGCAGTGACTACTATAGCAATCAGCCCCAGCATTTT.

The J gene is TRBJ1-5, the V gene TRBV7-6; D is undetermined. With 5 bases removed from V and 0 bases from J, the gap between germline ends came to 5 bases. Per the germline V gene, CDR1 is SGHVS and CDR2 is FNYEAQ. The CDR3 contains 13 residues. CDR3 sequence (DNA): TGTGCCAGCAGCCCGTATAGCAATCAGCCCCAGCATTTT. It translates to CASSPYSNQPQHF.

V is TRBV2 and J is TRBJ2-1; 11 bases map to TRBD2. The CDR3 extends over 16 amino acids. In germline, CDR1 is SNHLY, CDR2 FYNNEI. J was trimmed by 4 bases and V by 6 bases; bases with no gene match: 8. CDR3 in amino acids: CASRTLAGARYNEQFF. The CDR3 DNA reads TGTGCCAGCAGAACACTAGCGGGGGCTCGGTACAATGAGCAGTTCTTC.

The table lists this clone with a few counts. The CDR3, as DNA: TGTGCCAGGTCCGGGACTAGCGGTTACGAGCAGTACTTC. It specifies CARSGTSGYEQYF. This chain connects TRBV27 to TRBJ2-7; TRBD2 aligns across 11 bases. V lost 9 bases to trimming and J lost 4 bases; unmatched junction nucleotides: 5. CDR3 length: 13 amino acids. Germline V lookup: CDR1 MNHEY, CDR2 SMNVEV (reference sequence).

The CDR3 region is CASSQGVRTEAFF. The CDR3 DNA sequence: TGTGCCAGCTCACAGGGAGTTAGAACTGAAGCTTTCTTT. The J gene is TRBJ1-1, the V gene TRBV18; no reliable D call. V was shortened by 4 bases and J by 5 bases, with 11 bases between the two germline ends. From germline, CDR1 is KGHSH and CDR2 LQKENI. The CDR3 has 13 residues.

V and J are TRBV19 and TRBJ1-4; D is unclear. Germline CDR1 is LNHDA and CDR2 is SQIVND (reference sequence). Trimming pared 8 bases from V and 8 bases from J, leaving 9 bases between. This CDR3 spans 11 amino acids. CDR3 protein: CASSLSEKLFF. CDR3 nucleotide sequence: TGTGCCAGTTCTCTCTCCGAAAAACTGTTTTTT.

This chain connects TRBV27 to TRBJ2-3; 9 positions match TRBD1. Unmatched junction bases numbered 7, after V lost 1 base and J lost 2 bases. The CDR3 has 17 residues. Germline assignment: CDR1 MNHEY and CDR2 SMNVEV (reference sequence). CDR3 DNA: TGTGCCAGCAGTTTATATCGACAGGGGGGGTACACAGATACGCAGTATTTT. Its protein product is CASSLYRQGGYTDTQYF.

The gene calls are TRBV5-6 and TRBJ1-2; the match to TRBD1 covers 7 bases. The V and J ends lost 4 bases and 5 bases, in that order; junction bases with no gene match: 2. The CDR3 loop spans 12 amino acids. Looked up from germline, CDR1 is SGHDT and CDR2 is YYEEEE. DNA for the CDR3: TGTGCCAGCAGCCCACAGGGGTATGGCTACACCTTC. Its translation: CASSPQGYGYTF.

This clone was detected only a few times. The V gene is TRBV18, the J gene TRBJ2-7; D not certain. The CDR3 has 14 residues. CDR1 and CDR2 from the germline V gene are KGHSH and LQKENI. V lost 3 bases to trimming and J lost 4 bases, with 13 bases between them. Written as DNA, the CDR3 is TGTGCCAGCTCACCTATCGACGGGTATTACGAGCAGTACTTC. Protein product: CASSPIDGYYEQYF.

The gene calls are TRBV5-1 and TRBJ2-7; D remains unclear. The CDR3 covers 14 residues. Germline loops: CDR1 SGHRS, CDR2 YFSETQ. Trimming removed 0 bases from V and 0 bases from J, with 7 bases in between. The CDR3 protein is CASSLDYSSYEQYF. The CDR3 DNA follows: TGCGCCAGCAGCTTGGATTACAGCTCCTACGAGCAGTACTTC.

The chain carries TRBV5-4 and TRBJ2-5; 7 positions match TRBD1. The CDR3 is made up of 13 amino acids. Germline CDR1 and CDR2: SGHNT and YYREEE (reference sequence). Germline trimming cut 0 bases from V and 6 bases from J; bases unmatched to any gene: 2. The CDR3 spells CASSLEGAKTQYF. The CDR3 bases are TGTGCCAGCAGCTTGGAGGGGGCGAAGACCCAGTACTTC.

This clone was seen just once. The chain employs TRBV12-3 or TRBV12-4 and TRBJ2-3; D gene unclear. The CDR3 length is 10 residues. The ends were cut back, 6 bases at V and 8 bases at J, with 6 bases in the middle. The CDR3 spells CASSKSTQYF. The CDR3 region has the DNA TGTGCCAGCAGCAAGAGTACGCAGTATTTT.

The chain joins TRBV5-1 to TRBJ2-7; unclear D gene. CDR3 length equals 14 residues. Germline loops: CDR1 SGHRS, CDR2 YFSETQ. The V gene lost 0 bases and the J gene lost 2 bases, with 9 bases spanning the gap. The CDR3 loop reads CASSLDSYTYEQYF. CDR3 nucleotides: TGCGCCAGCAGCTTGGACAGCTACACCTACGAGCAGTACTTC.

The J gene is TRBJ1-1, the V gene TRBV18, with unresolved D. The V end lost 6 bases, the J end lost 1 base, and 24 bases lay between the germline ends. This CDR3 region has 18 residues. Germline V CDR1 and CDR2: KGHSH, LQKENI. CDR3 region: CASSPVPLSRYPNTEAFF. CDR3 bases: TGTGCCAGCTCCCCTGTGCCATTGTCGCGGTACCCGAACACTGAAGCTTTCTTT. Combining the CDR3 with reference TRBV18 and TRBJ1-1 gives the whole variable domain NAGVMQNPRHLVRRRGQEARLRCSPMKGHSHVYWYRQLPEEGLKFMVYLQKENIIDESGMPKERFSAEFPKEGPSILRIQQVVRGDSAAYFCASSPVPLSRYPNTEAFFGQGTRLTVV.